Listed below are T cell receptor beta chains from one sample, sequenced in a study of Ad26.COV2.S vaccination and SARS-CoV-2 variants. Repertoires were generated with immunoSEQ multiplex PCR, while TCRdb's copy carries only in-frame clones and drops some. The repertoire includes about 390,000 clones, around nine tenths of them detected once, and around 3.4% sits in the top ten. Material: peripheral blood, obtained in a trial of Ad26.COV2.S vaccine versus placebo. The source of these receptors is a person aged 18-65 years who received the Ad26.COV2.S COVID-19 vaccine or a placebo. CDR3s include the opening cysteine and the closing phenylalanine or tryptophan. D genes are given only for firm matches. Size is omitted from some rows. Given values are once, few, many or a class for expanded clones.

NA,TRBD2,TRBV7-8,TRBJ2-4,TGTGCCAGCAGCTTAATAGCGGGTTTCGCCAAAAACATTCAGTACTTC,CASSLIAGFAKNIQYF
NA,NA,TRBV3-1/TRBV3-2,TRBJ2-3,TGTGCCAGCAGCCAGAACGGAATTAGCACAGATACGCAGTATTTT,CASSQNGISTDTQYF
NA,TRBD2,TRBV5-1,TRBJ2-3,TGCGCCAGCAGCTGGGGACTAGCGGGGGTTGATACGCAGTATTTT,CASSWGLAGVDTQYF
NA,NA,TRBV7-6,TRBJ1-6,TGTGCCAGCAGCTTAGACCGAAAACAGGGCATCCCTGGTTCACCCCTCCACTTT,CASSLDRKQGIPGSPLHF
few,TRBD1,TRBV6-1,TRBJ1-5,TGTGCCAGCAGTGACCCGGGACAGATAAATCAGCCCCAGCATTTT,CASSDPGQINQPQHF
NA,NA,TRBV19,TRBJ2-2,TGTGCCAGCCGAGACGGGGGCGCGAACACCGGGGAGCTGTTTTTT,CASRDGGANTGELFF
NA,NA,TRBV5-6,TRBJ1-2,TGTGCCAGCAGCTTGGGTGCGAACTATGGCTACACCTTC,CASSLGANYGYTF
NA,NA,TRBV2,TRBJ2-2,TGTGCCAGACAGGTCGGTGACACCGGGGAGCTGTTTTTT,CARQVGDTGELFF
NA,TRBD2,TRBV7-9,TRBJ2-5,TGTGCCAGCAGCTTAGGGGCTAGCGGGTGGCAAGAGACCCAGTACTTC,CASSLGASGWQETQYF
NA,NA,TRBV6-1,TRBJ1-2,TGTGCCAGCAGTGAGTTAGATGTTGGGTATGGCTACACCTTC,CASSELDVGYGYTF
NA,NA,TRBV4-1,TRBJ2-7,TGCGCCAGCAGCCAATCGTCACTTTTCTCCTACGAGCAGTACTTC,CASSQSSLFSYEQYF
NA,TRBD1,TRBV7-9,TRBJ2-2,TGTGCCAGCAGAACAGGGGCAAGGGAGCTGTTTTTT,CASRTGARELFF
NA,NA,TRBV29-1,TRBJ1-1,TGCAGCGTTGAAAGGGGGGGAGGCACTGAAGCTTTCTTT,CSVERGGGTEAFF
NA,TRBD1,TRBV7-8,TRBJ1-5,TGTGCCAGCAGCTCCAACAGGACAGGGCCAAATCAGCCCCAGCATTTT,CASSSNRTGPNQPQHF
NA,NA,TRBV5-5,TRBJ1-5,TGTGCCAGCAGCTTTGCGCCTAATAGCAATCAGCCCCAGCATTTT,CASSFAPNSNQPQHF
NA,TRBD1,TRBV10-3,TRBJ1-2,TGTGCCACCACAGGAGCGGGTCAGGGGGATGGCTACACCTTC,CATTGAGQGDGYTF
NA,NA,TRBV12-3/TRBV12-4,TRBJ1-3,TGTGCCAGCACCTTAACTGGAAACACCATATATTTT,CASTLTGNTIYF
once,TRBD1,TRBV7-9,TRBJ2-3,TGTGCCAGCTCCGGACAGGCTGGAGATACGCAGTATTTT,CASSGQAGDTQYF
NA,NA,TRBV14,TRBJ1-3,TGTGCCAGCAGCCAAGTTTTAGGGAGTAGGAGAAACACCATATATTTT,CASSQVLGSRRNTIYF
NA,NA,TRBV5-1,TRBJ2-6,TGCGCCAGCAGCTTGGAATCAGGGGAGTTACTTGGGGCCAACGTCCTGACTTTC,CASSLESGELLGANVLTF
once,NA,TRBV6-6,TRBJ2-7,TGTGCCAGCAGTAACTCCTACGAGCAGTACTTC,CASSNSYEQYF
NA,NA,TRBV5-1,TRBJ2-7,TGCGCCAGCAGCTCTGGGGGAGGTGTCTACGAGCAGTACTTC,CASSSGGGVYEQYF
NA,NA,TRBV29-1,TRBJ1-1,TGCAGCGTTGACAGGGTGGGAAGGACTGAAGCTTTCTTT,CSVDRVGRTEAFF
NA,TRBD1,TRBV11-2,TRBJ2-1,TGTGCCAGCAGGCGCTCAGGGGGTAATGAGCAGTTCTTC,CASRRSGGNEQFF
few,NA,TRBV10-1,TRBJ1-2,TGCGCCAGCAGTGGTACATACAGGCCTGGCTACACCTTC,CASSGTYRPGYTF
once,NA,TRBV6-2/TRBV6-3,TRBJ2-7,TGTGCCAGCAGTGGGGTAGGGAGGTACGAGCAGTACTTC,CASSGVGRYEQYF
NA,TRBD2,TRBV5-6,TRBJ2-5,TGTGCCAGCAACTCACTCGGTAGCGGGGGGGCCTCGGAGACCCAGTACTTC,CASNSLGSGGASETQYF
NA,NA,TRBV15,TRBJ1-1,TGTGCCACCAGCAAGAAAGTGAACACTGAAGCTTTCTTT,CATSKKVNTEAFF
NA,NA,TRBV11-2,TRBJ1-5,TGTGCCAGCAGCCGTGACAGAACCGGGGCCCAGCATTTT,CASSRDRTGAQHF
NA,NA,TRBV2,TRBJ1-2,TGTGCCAGCAGTGTGGGGTATGGCTACACCTTC,CASSVGYGYTF
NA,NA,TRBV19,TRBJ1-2,TGTGCCAGTAGCATCGGGGGGACGAACTATGGCTACACCTTC,CASSIGGTNYGYTF
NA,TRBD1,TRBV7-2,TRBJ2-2,TGTGCCAGCAGCTTAGGGGGACAGGAGAACACCGGGGAGCTGTTTTTT,CASSLGGQENTGELFF
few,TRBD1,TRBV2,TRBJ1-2,TGTGCCAGCAGCCCGGGACAGGGAGGGAACTATGGCTACACCTTC,CASSPGQGGNYGYTF
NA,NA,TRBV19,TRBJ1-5,TGTGCCAGTAGTACTGTCAGGGGAGGCAATCAGCCCCAGCATTTT,CASSTVRGGNQPQHF
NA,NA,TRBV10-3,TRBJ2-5,TGTGCCATCAGTTCCGTGTCGTGGACCCCTCAAGAGACCCAGTACTTC,CAISSVSWTPQETQYF
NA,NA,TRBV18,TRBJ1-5,TGTGCCAGCGTGAAGGGGGATGAGGATCAGCCCCAGCATTTT,CASVKGDEDQPQHF
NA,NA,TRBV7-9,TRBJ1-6,TGTGCCAGCAGCATTCGGGGCTCGGATTCACCCCTCCACTTT,CASSIRGSDSPLHF
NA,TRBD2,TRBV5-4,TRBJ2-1,TGTGCCAGCAGCTTGGACACTAGCGGGGGTCGTGAGCAGTTCTTC,CASSLDTSGGREQFF
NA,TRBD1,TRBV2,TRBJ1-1,TGTGCCAGCAGCCCGGGACAGGGTGGGTTCACTGAAGCTTTCTTT,CASSPGQGGFTEAFF
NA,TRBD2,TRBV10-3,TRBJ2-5,TGTGCCATCAGCTTGGGTTCGACTAGCGGGGGGACTAACCAAGAGACCCAGTACTTC,CAISLGSTSGGTNQETQYF
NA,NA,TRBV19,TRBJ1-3,TGTGCCAGTAGGACAGACTCTGGAAACACCATATATTTT,CASRTDSGNTIYF
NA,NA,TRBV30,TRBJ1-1,TGTGCCTGGAGTGTAGGTCAGTACATCGCTTTCTTT,CAWSVGQYIAFF
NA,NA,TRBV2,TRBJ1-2,TGTGCCAGCGTCAAATCGACATCAGTCGATGGCTACACCTTC,CASVKSTSVDGYTF
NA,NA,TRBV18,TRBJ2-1,TGTGCCAGCTCTCCCTTTGATCTGGCTCTCTACAATGAGCAGTTCTTC,CASSPFDLALYNEQFF
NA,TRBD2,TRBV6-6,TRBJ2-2,TGTGCCAGCAATGACCTAGCGGGAAGAAACACCGGGGAGCTGTTTTTT,CASNDLAGRNTGELFF
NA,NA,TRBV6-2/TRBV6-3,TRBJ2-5,TGTGCCAGCAGTTACAGGGGAGAGACCCAGTACTTC,CASSYRGETQYF
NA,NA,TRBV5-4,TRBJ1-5,TGTGCCAGCAGCGCTACTAAGGGGGGGGTTGACAGCAATCAGCCCCAGCATTTT,CASSATKGGVDSNQPQHF
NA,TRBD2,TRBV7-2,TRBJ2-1,TGTGCCAGCATCCCGACTAGCGGGGGACCGACCAACAATGAGCAGTTCTTC,CASIPTSGGPTNNEQFF
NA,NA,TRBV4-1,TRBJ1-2,TGCGCCAGCAGCCAAGAGATATCCCCGGAAATGTATGGCTACACCTTC,CASSQEISPEMYGYTF
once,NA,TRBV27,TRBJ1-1,TGTGCCAGCAGTTTATATGGTACGGGTCAGAGGTTTGGAGCTTTCTTT,CASSLYGTGQRFGAFF
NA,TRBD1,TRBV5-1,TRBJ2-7,TGCGCCAGCAGACTTCCGGGACAGGGTACCTACGAGCAGTACTTC,CASRLPGQGTYEQYF
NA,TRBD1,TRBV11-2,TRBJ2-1,TGTGCCAGCAGCCCGATCGTTCCCGGGACAGGGGCGCCTTACAATGAGCAGTTCTTC,CASSPIVPGTGAPYNEQFF
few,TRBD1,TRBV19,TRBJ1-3,TGTGCCAGTAGTGTCGGACAGGGCGGCTCTGGAAACACCATATATTTT,CASSVGQGGSGNTIYF
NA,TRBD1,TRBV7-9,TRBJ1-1,TGTGCCAGCAGCCCTAGCCTGGGACAGGAAGCTTTCTTT,CASSPSLGQEAFF
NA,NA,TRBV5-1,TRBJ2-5,TGCGCCAGCTCCCTTTCTGGGGAGACCCAGTACTTC,CASSLSGETQYF
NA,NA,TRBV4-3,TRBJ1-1,TGCGCCAGCAGCCAAGAGGAAGGGCGGGCCGAAGCTTTCTTT,CASSQEEGRAEAFF
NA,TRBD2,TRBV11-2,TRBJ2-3,TGTGCCAGCAGCTTCAGCGGGGATGGCACAGATACGCAGTATTTT,CASSFSGDGTDTQYF
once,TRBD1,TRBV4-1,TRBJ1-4,TGCGCCAGCAGCCTCGGGGCAGGGGGGGAGAGAACTAATGAAAAACTGTTTTTT,CASSLGAGGERTNEKLFF
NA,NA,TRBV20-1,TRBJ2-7,TGCAGTGCTAGTAGCCCTGGACAGCCCTACGAGCAGTACTTC,CSASSPGQPYEQYF
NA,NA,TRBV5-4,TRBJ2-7,TGTGCCAGCAGCTTGGGTAGCGGAAGTCCCTACGAGCAGTACTTC,CASSLGSGSPYEQYF